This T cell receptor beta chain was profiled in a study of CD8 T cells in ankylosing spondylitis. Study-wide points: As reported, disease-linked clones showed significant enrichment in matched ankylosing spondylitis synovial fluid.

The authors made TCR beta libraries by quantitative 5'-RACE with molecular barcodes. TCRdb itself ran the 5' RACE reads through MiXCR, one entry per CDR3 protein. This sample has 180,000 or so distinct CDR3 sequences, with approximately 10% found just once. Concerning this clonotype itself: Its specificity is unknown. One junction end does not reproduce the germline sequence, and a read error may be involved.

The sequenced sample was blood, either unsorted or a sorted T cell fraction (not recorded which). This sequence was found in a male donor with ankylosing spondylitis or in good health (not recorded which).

The DNA for the CDR3 is TGCTCTGTATCGGGACTAGCGAACGAGCAGTACTTC. This encodes CSVSGLANEQYF. This rearrangement joins TRBV6-5 to TRBJ2-7, with TRBD2 matching 10 bases. Germline V lookup: CDR1 MNHEY, CDR2 SVGAGI. The CDR3 is 12 residues long.